A single TCR beta chain is shown here with its context. Its antigen is still unknown. Sequencing targeted expressed TCRB transcripts, as all isolated RNA had been reverse transcribed. Clones were sequenced by immunoSEQ multiplex PCR, and TCRdb holds only the in-frame ones, with some missing. The sample holds roughly 230,000 clones, roughly 9.6% seen once. The entry originates in a study of beta chain features in type 1 diabetes. Looking at the study overall: Age, gender and cell yields were alike across patients and healthy donors. In all, roughly 98,000,000 sorted cells from all samples were analyzed.

Study-level findings and limits: Researchers reported that naive, central memory and Treg TCRB repertoires appeared more similar in patients than in healthy donors. Any HLA-type effect on TCRB rearrangement remained unresolved here.

The CDR3 loop spans 18 amino acids. Germline CDR1 is KGHSH and CDR2 is LQKENI. The V gene end was trimmed by 2 bases and the J gene end by 7 bases; junction bases not matched to a gene: 16. The receptor was derived from a young woman in good health. The chain recombines TRBV18 with TRBJ1-5; 8 bases match TRBD1. Input material: naive CD4+ T cells from blood. CDR3 loop: CASSPEAIGQGSGQPQHF. The CDR3 DNA is TGTGCCAGCTCACCAGAAGCGATAGGACAGGGATCAGGACAGCCCCAGCATTTT. The variable domain in full, with the rest retrieved from reference TRBV18 and TRBJ1-5, is NAGVMQNPRHLVRRRGQEARLRCSPMKGHSHVYWYRQLPEEGLKFMVYLQKENIIDESGMPKERFSAEFPKEGPSILRIQQVVRGDSAAYFCASSPEAIGQGSGQPQHFGDGTRLSIL.